The 5 T cell receptor beta chains below come from one sample, sequenced in a study of type 1 regulatory T cells. What these receptors recognize is not known. Each CDR3 protein is one row after TCRdb ran MiXCR on the reads. Counted here are about 42,000 distinct CDR3 sequences, 9% to 15% occurring once; the ten biggest clones make up approximately 8%. The sequencing input was cultured non-Tr1 T cells, either the whole culture or a sorted T cell fraction (not recorded which). The receptors originated from a human donor in good health.

This clonotype was counted ten times or more. The J gene is TRBJ1-6, the V gene TRBV5-1; D uncertain. Germline V CDR1 and CDR2: SGHRS, YFSETQ. The CDR3 is 15 residues long. With 4 bases removed from V and 0 bases from J, the gap between germline ends came to 8 bases. The CDR3 DNA reads as TGCGCCAGCAGCCAACAGAGCTCCTATAATTCACCCCTCCACTTT. Amino acids: CASSQQSSYNSPLHF.

This clonotype was seen ten or more times. The gene calls are TRBV5-1 and TRBJ2-1, with TRBD2 matching 8 bases. Unmatched junction bases numbered 6, after V lost 6 bases and J lost 1 base. CDR3 length: 15 residues. Germline CDR1 is SGHRS and CDR2 is YFSETQ. The CDR3 region is CASTLLADSYNEQFF. CDR3 DNA: TGCGCCAGCACGCTACTAGCGGATTCCTACAATGAGCAGTTCTTC.

The sample holds a few counts of this clonotype. This rearrangement joins TRBV11-2 to TRBJ2-1; D perhaps matches TRBD2 (5 bases). CDR3 length: 16 amino acids. V was pared by 0 bases and J by 7 bases, with 16 bases between. Looked up from germline, CDR1 is SGHAT and CDR2 is FQNNGV. CDR3 loop: CASSLDRSVLGNEQFF. The CDR3, as DNA: TGTGCCAGCAGCTTAGATCGTAGCGTCCTGGGGAATGAGCAGTTCTTC.

The V and J genes are TRBV20-1 and TRBJ2-7, with 9 bases fitting TRBD1. CDR3 length equals 15 residues. V lost 4 bases to trimming and J lost 3 bases; unmatched junction nucleotides: 10. CDR1 is DFQATT, CDR2 SNEGSKA, per germline (reference sequence). CDR3 loop: CSATRPGDRDYEQYF. The CDR3 nucleotides read TGCAGTGCTACCCGCCCTGGGGACAGGGACTACGAGCAGTACTTC.

The sample holds many counts of this clonotype. The chain recombines TRBV20-1 with TRBJ2-1; 10 bases agree with TRBD2. V was pared by 4 bases and J by 10 bases, with 19 bases of the junction left unmatched. The CDR3 contains 17 residues. The germline CDR1 and CDR2 sequences are DFQATT and SNEGSKA (reference sequence). The CDR3 here is CSANTRPQEREGREQFF. DNA for the CDR3: TGCAGTGCTAACACCCGCCCACAAGAGCGGGAGGGCCGCGAGCAGTTCTTC.